The rows below give T cell receptor beta chains drawn from one sample of a study of early T cells in non-severe SARS-CoV-2 infection. TCRdb redid the calling of the 5' RACE reads with MiXCR, one entry per CDR3 protein. The sample includes 30,000 to 40,000 distinct CDR3 sequences, roughly 7.1% seen only once; the top ten take around an eighth. The sequencing used whole blood, collected at baseline. All receptors derive from an adult who was a healthcare worker with PCR-confirmed SARS-CoV-2 infection or an uninfected control (not recorded which). Both conserved end residues are part of each CDR3. D genes are given only for firm matches. Clone sizes are given selectively: once, few, many, or a class where the clone is expanded.

j_call clone_size v_call d_call cdr3_nt cdr3_aa
TRBJ1-3 many TRBV7-2 NA TGTGCCAGCAGCATCAGACAGGCCTCTGGAAACACCATATATTTT CASSIRQASGNTIYF
TRBJ2-3 NA TRBV11-1 TRBD1 TGTGCCAGCAGTCGACGTACGGGACAGGGGAACACAGATACGCAGTATTTT CASSRRTGQGNTDTQYF
TRBJ2-3 many TRBV4-2 NA TGTGCCAGCAGCGCACCCAGCACAGATACGCAGTATTTT CASSAPSTDTQYF
TRBJ1-1 medium-sized TRBV30 NA TGTGCCTGGAGTGTACAGGGATACACTGAAGCTTTCTTT CAWSVQGYTEAFF
TRBJ2-1 NA TRBV11-2 NA TGTGCCAGCAGCTTTCGAAATGAGCAGTTCTTC CASSFRNEQFF
TRBJ1-6 many TRBV7-9 NA TGTGCCAGCAGCTGGGACACCCGTAATTCACCCCTCCACTTT CASSWDTRNSPLHF
TRBJ1-5 NA TRBV19 TRBD1 TGTGCCAGTAGTCACGGACAGGGCAATCAGCCCCAGCATTTT CASSHGQGNQPQHF
TRBJ2-1 medium-sized TRBV7-8 TRBD2 TGTGCCAGCAGCCTCACTAGCGGGAGGGCCCGCTCCTACAATGAGCAGTTCTTC CASSLTSGRARSYNEQFF
TRBJ1-1 few TRBV11-3 NA TGTGCCAGCAGCTTAGACCCCACAGTTACCACTGAAGCTTTCTTT CASSLDPTVTTEAFF
TRBJ2-1 many TRBV5-1 TRBD2 TGCGCCAGCAGCCCTAAGAGATTTAGCGGGAGCTCCTACAATGAGCAGTTCTTC CASSPKRFSGSSYNEQFF
TRBJ2-1 many TRBV12-3/TRBV12-4 TRBD1 TGTGCCAGCAGTTGGACAGGGAATTACAATGAGCAGTTCTTC CASSWTGNYNEQFF
TRBJ2-2 many TRBV28 NA TGTGCCAGCAGTTTAAGTAATAGCGGGGAGCTGTTTTTT CASSLSNSGELFF
TRBJ1-2 many TRBV6-5 NA TGTGCCAGCAGTCGAGACAGGCTGGGAGGCTACACCTTC CASSRDRLGGYTF